This TCR beta chain came from a study of T cell changes during pregnancy in multiple sclerosis. Only in-frame clones appear in the TCRdb table, and some are missing; sequencing was by immunoSEQ multiplex PCR. This sample has 65,000 to 85,000 clones, with about 90% found just once. This clone was seen only a few times. The germline gives CDR1 KGHSY, CDR2 FQNENV. Between the trimmed V and J ends, which lost 2 bases and 3 bases, there was a span of 23 bases. The CDR3 totals 19 residues. The V and J genes are TRBV16 and TRBJ1-5; possible D gene TRBD1, 6 bases. The clonotype was recovered from a female donor in good health, enrolled as a control in a pregnancy study. Material: peripheral blood, obtained in the first trimester of pregnancy. In nucleotides, the CDR3 is TGTGCCAGCAGCCAAACCTTACCGGGGGGGCGCACGGACAATCAGCCCCAGCATTTT. Its translation: CASSQTLPGGRTDNQPQHF.